This TCR beta chain was recovered during a study of T cell responses to AZD1222 COVID-19 vaccine. General study results and limits: Most donors were white British, females outnumbered males, and clonal diversity was possibly underestimated.

Concerning this clone itself: What it binds is unknown.

Data came from immunoSEQ multiplex PCR; TCRdb stores just in-frame clones and leaves some out. The table records 140,000 or so clones, around 90% of them present only once. The CDR3 is 15 amino acids. Germline CDR1 is SGHRS and CDR2 is YFSETQ. V shed 3 bases, J shed 7 bases, and the junction held 9 bases outside the gene matches. This receptor was identified in an adult who received the AZD1222 COVID-19 vaccine. The sample consisted of peripheral blood, taken 28 days after the second AZD1222 dose. This chain joins TRBV5-1 and TRBJ2-4; 8 bases line up with TRBD2. CDR3 sequence: CASSSNVGGGNIQYF. The CDR3 bases are TGCGCCAGCAGCTCAAACGTCGGCGGGGGGAACATTCAGTACTTC.